Here is one T cell receptor beta chain with its context. The sample is drawn from a study of cytomegalovirus exposure and HLA in healthy donors. Sequencing was performed with immunoSEQ multiplex PCR; in TCRdb, only in-frame clones are kept and a portion is missing. The sample lists 150,000 to 180,000 clones; roughly 90% were seen once. The junction had 10 bases not matched to a gene; V was cut back by 3 bases and J by 9 bases. The germline CDR1 and CDR2 sequences are KGHSH and LQKENI. This CDR3 has 16 amino acids. The material sequenced was PBMCs. The TCR sequence derives from a man between 18 and 29 years old in good health and CMV-seropositive. The chain couples TRBV18 to TRBJ2-1; 11 positions match TRBD2. CDR3 sequence (DNA): TGTGCCAGCTCACCGGTTAAAACTAGCGGGAGAGGTGAGCAGTTCTTC. Encoded protein: CASSPVKTSGRGEQFF.